The 19 T cell receptor beta chains reported below all come from one sample, sequenced in a study of shared clonotypes between healthy human individuals. Sequencing was performed with immunoSEQ multiplex PCR; in TCRdb, only in-frame clones are kept and a portion is missing. The sample carries nearly 2 million clones, about 95% recorded once. CD8 cells classed as naive were CD45RO-negative and positively selected for CCR7, excluding terminally differentiated effector memory CD45RA+ cells. Sequences were obtained from naive CD8+ T cells sorted from blood. Source of these receptors: a man in his late teens or twenties in good health.

The chain employs TRBV7-2 and TRBJ2-4; 13 bases agree with TRBD2. The V segment lost 1 base and the J segment 9 bases; nucleotides outside the gene matches: 3. In germline, CDR1 is SGHTA, CDR2 FQGNSA. The CDR3 is made up of 15 amino acids. The CDR3 DNA follows: TGTGCCAGCAGCTTAGAACTAGCGGGAGGGTCCATTCAGTACTTC. Its protein is CASSLELAGGSIQYF. Using reference TRBV7-2 and TRBJ2-4 for the parts outside the CDR3, the full variable domain is GAGVSQSPSNKVTEKGKDVELRCDPISGHTALYWYRQSLGQGLEFLIYFQGNSAPDKSGLPSDRFSAERTGGSVSTLTIQRTQQEDSAVYLCASSLELAGGSIQYFGAGTRLSVL.

This chain joins TRBV4-1 and TRBJ1-6, with 7 positions matching TRBD1. Germline V CDR1 and CDR2: MGHRA, YSYEKL. The CDR3 contains 14 residues. V trimming: 4 bases; J trimming: 7 bases; junction bases outside the gene matches: 4. As DNA, the CDR3 is TGCGCCAGCAGCCCCGGACAGGCCAATTCACCCCTCCACTTT. The encoded protein is CASSPGQANSPLHF.

The table lists this clone with a few counts. Within the sample, other DNA sequences also encode this same CDR3. V is TRBV15 and J is TRBJ1-1; D is unclear. The germline gives CDR1 LNHNV, CDR2 YYDKDF (reference sequence). There are 13 residues in the CDR3. V was shortened by 1 base and J by 0 bases, with 3 bases between the two germline ends. CDR3 nucleotide sequence: TGTGCCACCAGCAGAGGGGTGAACACTGAAGCTTTCTTT. It yields the protein CATSRGVNTEAFF.

The chain combines TRBV15 with TRBJ2-3; no firm D call. Germline CDR1 is LNHNV and CDR2 is YYDKDF (reference sequence). Trimming cost V 0 bases and J 6 bases, with 16 bases left between them. This CDR3 comprises 16 residues. CDR3 sequence reads: CATSRDLGLGFDTQYF. Written as DNA, the CDR3 is TGTGCCACCAGCAGAGATCTGGGCCTAGGTTTTGATACGCAGTATTTT.

The gene calls are TRBV29-1 and TRBJ2-1; D remains unclear. The CDR3 is 15 amino acids. The germline gives CDR1 SQVTM, CDR2 ANQGSEA. The V and J ends lost 7 bases and 3 bases respectively, with 19 bases between them. The CDR3 reads CSAGSMDYVYNEQFF. The CDR3 DNA reads TGCAGCGCCGGAAGTATGGATTACGTCTACAATGAGCAGTTCTTC.

This clone was counted a single time. The rearrangement links TRBV29-1 to TRBJ2-1; 9 positions agree with TRBD2. The CDR3 totals 19 residues. The V gene end was trimmed by 3 bases and the J gene end by 5 bases; junction bases not matched to a gene: 20. CDR1 SQVTM and CDR2 ANQGSEA come from the germline V gene. In DNA form, the CDR3 reads TGCAGCGTTGATGATCTGATGGGGCTAGCGGGGAGTAGGCACAATGAGCAGTTCTTC. Translating it yields CSVDDLMGLAGSRHNEQFF.

The chain carries TRBV13 and TRBJ2-1, with 8 positions matching TRBD2. Trimming cost V 4 bases and J 1 base; bases outside gene matches: 6. The CDR3 covers 16 residues. Per germline, CDR1 PRHDT and CDR2 FYEKMQ (reference sequence). CDR3 amino acids: CASSSGLANSYNEQFF. As DNA, the CDR3 is TGTGCCAGCAGCTCCGGACTAGCAAATTCCTACAATGAGCAGTTCTTC.

The genes are TRBV15 and TRBJ1-4; maybe TRBD1 (5 bases). The germline CDR1 and CDR2 sequences are LNHNV and YYDKDF (reference sequence). Deletions cut 5 bases from V and 4 bases from J, with 14 bases between. CDR3 size: 15 residues. CDR3 in amino acids: CATSPEQEYNEKLFF. CDR3 in DNA: TGTGCCACCAGCCCTGAACAGGAATATAATGAAAAACTGTTTTTT.

This clone was picked up one time. The chain combines TRBV6-5 with TRBJ2-3, with D possibly TRBD1 on 5 matching bases. The CDR3 extends over 16 amino acids. Per germline, CDR1 MNHEY and CDR2 SVGAGI. Trimming took off 0 bases at V and 2 bases at J, with 12 bases between the two ends. DNA of the CDR3: TGTGCCAGCAGTTACTCGGACAACGAACCCACAGATACGCAGTATTTT. Residues: CASSYSDNEPTDTQYF.

The chain couples TRBV27 to TRBJ2-2; 9 bases align to TRBD1. J was trimmed by 3 bases and V by 8 bases; bases with no gene match: 4. CDR1 and CDR2 from the germline V gene are MNHEY and SMNVEV (reference sequence). The CDR3 is made up of 14 amino acids. CDR3 DNA sequence: TGTGCCAGCTGTAGGACAGGGGACACCGGGGAGCTGTTTTTT. Its protein product is CASCRTGDTGELFF.

V usage is TRBV9 and J usage is TRBJ2-1; 10 bases agree with TRBD2. V was clipped by 4 bases and J by 8 bases; unmatched bases: 9. The length of the CDR3 is 15 residues. Germline-derived CDR1 and CDR2 are SGDLS and YYNGEE. DNA of the CDR3: TGTGCCAGCAGCCGGGGTAGCGGGGGGCGTGATGAGCAGTTCTTC. This encodes CASSRGSGGRDEQFF.

This rearrangement joins TRBV19 to TRBJ2-7, with D uncertain. Germline CDR1 LNHDA, CDR2 SQIVND (reference sequence). Trimming shortened V by 6 bases and J by 3 bases, and 12 bases separated the two germline ends. The CDR3 runs to 13 residues. CDR3 sequence reads: CASSSAENYEQYF. For the CDR3, the DNA is TGTGCCAGTAGCTCAGCTGAGAACTACGAGCAGTACTTC.

Details on this clone: Other DNA sequences in this specimen translate into the identical CDR3. The chain is built from TRBV27 and TRBJ2-7, with a tentative D call TRBD2 (5 bases). CDR1 and CDR2 from the germline V gene are MNHEY and SMNVEV (reference sequence). CDR3 length: 13 amino acids. Deletions cut 3 bases from V and 2 bases from J, with 8 bases between. Here the CDR3 reads CASSFGLAYEQYF. DNA of the CDR3: TGTGCCAGCAGTTTTGGACTTGCCTACGAGCAGTACTTC.

Turning to this clone: Other DNA sequences in the same sample also yield this CDR3. The chain is built from TRBV29-1 and TRBJ1-3; D is uncertain. Germline CDR1 is SQVTM and CDR2 is ANQGSEA. Trimming removed 3 bases at V and 3 bases at J, with 3 bases between. The CDR3 is made up of 11 amino acids. The CDR3 spells CSVDFGNTIYF. Here the CDR3 DNA reads TGCAGCGTTGATTTTGGAAACACCATATATTTT. The full variable domain, its missing parts supplied by reference TRBV29-1 and TRBJ1-3, is SAVISQKPSRDICQRGTSLTIQCQVDSQVTMMFWYRQQPGQSLTLIATANQGSEATYESGFVIDKFPISRPNLTFSTLTVSNMSPEDSSIYLCSVDFGNTIYFGEGSWLTVV.

The CDR3 here is CASSPTGPYNEQFF. CDR3 nucleotide sequence: TGTGCCAGCAGTCCGACAGGGCCTTACAATGAGCAGTTCTTC. The chain is built from TRBV27 and TRBJ2-1; 7 bases are a match to TRBD1. CDR1 MNHEY and CDR2 SMNVEV come from the germline V gene (reference sequence). Trimming took 5 bases from V and 4 from J; bases not matched to a gene: 5. This CDR3 spans 14 amino acids.

This chain links TRBV5-6 with TRBJ1-2; the match to TRBD1 covers 7 bases. V lost 3 bases to trimming and J lost 6 bases; unmatched junction nucleotides: 8. Germline assignment: CDR1 SGHDT and CDR2 YYEEEE. The CDR3 is 14 amino acids. CDR3 protein: CASSSGTESHGYTF. The CDR3, as DNA: TGTGCCAGCAGCTCGGGGACAGAGTCACATGGCTACACCTTC.

The rearrangement joins TRBV2 to TRBJ2-3; 7 nucleotides align to TRBD2. V shed 2 bases, J shed 6 bases, and the junction held 8 bases outside the gene matches. Germline-derived CDR1 and CDR2 are SNHLY and FYNNEI. CDR3 length equals 15 residues. The CDR3 reads CASSERLANKDTQYF. In nucleotides, the CDR3 is TGTGCCAGCAGTGAAAGACTAGCAAATAAGGATACGCAGTATTTT.

DNA for the CDR3: TGTGCCAGCAGCCCCGGGCTAGCGGGAGCTGGGTCCTACAATGAGCAGTTCTTC. Its translation is CASSPGLAGAGSYNEQFF. The chain has TRBV13 and TRBJ2-1; 10 bases match TRBD2. This CDR3 comprises 18 residues. The V segment lost 5 bases and the J segment 1 base; nucleotides outside the gene matches: 11. The V gene's germline CDR1 is PRHDT and CDR2 FYEKMQ (reference sequence).

The chain employs TRBV13 and TRBJ2-7; perhaps D is TRBD1 or TRBD2 (5 bases each). The CDR3 spans 14 residues. CDR1 is PRHDT, CDR2 FYEKMQ, per germline (reference sequence). The germline V and J ends were trimmed by 1 base and 0 bases, with 7 bases remaining between them. CDR3 DNA sequence: TGTGCCAGCAGCTTAGCGGGGCCCTCCTACGAGCAGTACTTC. Translation: CASSLAGPSYEQYF.